The 3 T cell receptor beta chains below all came from one sample that was sequenced in a study of cytomegalovirus exposure and HLA in healthy donors. Vbeta (60) and Jbeta (13) primers were used in the PCR. The method was immunoSEQ multiplex PCR; TCRdb's version includes in-frame clones alone and lacks a portion of them. In total, the table holds tens of thousands of clones. Sequencing was done on a sample of PBMCs. These receptors were collected from a male donor in good health and CMV-seronegative.

The chain links TRBV19 to TRBJ1-2; the D gene is possibly TRBD1 (6 bases). V lost 5 bases and J 8 bases, leaving 18 bases between the germline ends. Per the germline V gene, CDR1 is LNHDA and CDR2 is SQIVND (reference sequence). This CDR3 comprises 14 residues. The CDR3 sequence is CASSATGPDRGYTF. CDR3 bases: TGTGCCAGTAGTGCGACAGGCCCGGATAGGGGCTACACCTTC.

As for this clone: An end of the junction differs from the germline gene, which may be a read error. V usage is TRBV6-6 and J usage is TRBJ2-1; D perhaps matches TRBD2 (5 bases). Germline loops: CDR1 MNHNY, CDR2 SVGAGI (reference sequence). The CDR3 loop spans 15 amino acids. The CDR3 loop is CASLNSADSDNEQFF. Here the CDR3 DNA reads TGTGCCAGCTTGAATAGCGCTGACTCCGACAATGAGCAGTTCTTC.

The CDR3 protein is CASSQEQDTGELFF. The CDR3 DNA is TGTGCCAGCAGTCAAGAACAGGACACCGGGGAGCTGTTTTTT. This rearrangement joins TRBV6-5 to TRBJ2-2; TRBD1 is a possible D gene (5 bases). Germline V CDR1 and CDR2: MNHEY, SVGAGI. The CDR3 covers 14 residues. With 5 bases removed from V and 3 bases from J, the gap between germline ends came to 10 bases.